A selection of T cell receptor beta chains follows, all from one sample in a study of post-analysis software for immune sequencing data. MiXCR was run by TCRdb on the PCR reads, yielding one entry per CDR3 protein. There are approximately 730,000 distinct CDR3 sequences in the sample; around 46% occur only once, and 4% to 5% lies in the top ten. Sample: blood. All receptors come from a girl between 5 and 17 years old with multiple sclerosis. Both conserved end residues are part of each CDR3. Each record gives: clone size, V gene, D gene, J gene, CDR3 DNA, CDR3 protein. D genes are given only for firm matches. Only part of the rows carry a size: once, few, many, or a class if the clone is expanded.

size: few
V: TRBV7-3
D: .
J: TRBJ1-1
DNA: TGTGCCAGCAGCCACGACAAGGACACTGAAGCTTTCTTT
CDR3: CASSHDKDTEAFF

size: few
V: TRBV20-1
D: .
J: TRBJ2-7
DNA: TGCAGTGCTCGCGATGACGCGTACGAGCAGTACTTC
CDR3: CSARDDAYEQYF

size: once
V: TRBV24-1
D: TRBD2
J: TRBJ2-1
DNA: TGTGCCACCAGTGACTGGACTAGCGGGGGGTACAATGAGCAGTTCTTC
CDR3: CATSDWTSGGYNEQFF

size: .
V: TRBV5-5
D: .
J: TRBJ2-3
DNA: TGTGCCAGCAGCTTGGAGGGGCCCGTTGATACGCAGTATTTT
CDR3: CASSLEGPVDTQYF

size: .
V: TRBV28
D: .
J: TRBJ1-1
DNA: TGTGCCAGCAGCGGATACCCCAATGAAGCTTTCTTT
CDR3: CASSGYPNEAFF

size: few
V: TRBV6-2/TRBV6-3
D: .
J: TRBJ1-2
DNA: TGTGCCAGCAGAAGACCCGGGCCCCCGCAGGGCTACACCTTC
CDR3: CASRRPGPPQGYTF

size: .
V: TRBV20-1
D: .
J: TRBJ2-7
DNA: TGCAGTGCTAGGTCCCAGGGGATCTCCTACGAGCAGTACTTC
CDR3: CSARSQGISYEQYF

size: few
V: TRBV29-1
D: TRBD2
J: TRBJ2-1
DNA: TGCAGCGTTAGGGCGGGAGCGAGCTCCTACAATGAGCAGTTCTTC
CDR3: CSVRAGASSYNEQFF

size: .
V: TRBV20-1
D: .
J: TRBJ2-1
DNA: TGCAGTGCTTTCCTCTTTACCGTCAATGAGCAGTTCTTC
CDR3: CSAFLFTVNEQFF

size: .
V: TRBV12-3/TRBV12-4
D: .
J: TRBJ2-5
DNA: TGTGCCAGCAGTTTAGAAGGGACGACCCAAGAGACCCAGTACTTC
CDR3: CASSLEGTTQETQYF

size: .
V: TRBV19
D: .
J: TRBJ1-2
DNA: TGTGCCAGTAGTCCTCAGGAAATCTATGGCTACACCTTC
CDR3: CASSPQEIYGYTF

size: once
V: TRBV20-1
D: TRBD2
J: TRBJ2-3
DNA: TGCAGTGCTAGATGGGCCGGGAGGCTTAGCACAGATACGCAGTATTTT
CDR3: CSARWAGRLSTDTQYF

size: .
V: TRBV7-9
D: .
J: TRBJ1-1
DNA: TGTACCAGCAGCTTCGGTACCCGTGTGAACACTGAAGCTTTCTTT
CDR3: CTSSFGTRVNTEAFF

size: few
V: TRBV7-9
D: TRBD2
J: TRBJ2-1
DNA: TGTGCCAGCAGCTTAGCCTTAGGACTAGCGGGAGGCAATGAGCAGTTCTTC
CDR3: CASSLALGLAGGNEQFF

size: .
V: TRBV20-1
D: TRBD2
J: TRBJ2-7
DNA: TGCAGTGCTCCTGATCCTAGCGGGAGCCAGCAGTACTTC
CDR3: CSAPDPSGSQQYF

size: few
V: TRBV7-9
D: .
J: TRBJ2-7
DNA: TGTGCCAGCAGCAGTCGATTGGACAGAGACTACGAGCAGTACTTC
CDR3: CASSSRLDRDYEQYF

size: .
V: TRBV12-3/TRBV12-4
D: .
J: TRBJ2-1
DNA: TGTGCCAGCAGTTTAGACCGAAACGGAGGGAATGAGCAGTTCTTC
CDR3: CASSLDRNGGNEQFF

size: few
V: TRBV7-6
D: .
J: TRBJ2-1
DNA: TGTGCCAGCAGCTTCAAGGGGTCCTTGGGTGGAGATGAGCAGTTCTTC
CDR3: CASSFKGSLGGDEQFF

size: .
V: TRBV6-5
D: .
J: TRBJ1-5
DNA: TGTGCCAGCAGTTCTCTGGGGAGGGCCAGGCCCCAGCATTTT
CDR3: CASSSLGRARPQHF

size: .
V: TRBV12-3/TRBV12-4
D: TRBD2
J: TRBJ2-3
DNA: TGTGTCAGCAGTCCAACGGGAGGACCAGATACGCAGTATTTT
CDR3: CVSSPTGGPDTQYF

size: .
V: TRBV12-3/TRBV12-4
D: TRBD2
J: TRBJ2-7
DNA: TGTGCCAGCAGTCCCTATAGCGGGAGAGACCCCTACGAGCAGTACTTC
CDR3: CASSPYSGRDPYEQYF

size: few
V: TRBV20-1
D: .
J: TRBJ1-1
DNA: TGCAGTGCTAGAGCCGACCTTGGGGACTACACTGAAGCTTTCTTT
CDR3: CSARADLGDYTEAFF

size: many
V: TRBV20-1
D: TRBD2
J: TRBJ2-1
DNA: TGCAGTGCTAGAGCTACTAGCGGGAGGGCCGTCAATGAGCAGTTCTTC
CDR3: CSARATSGRAVNEQFF

size: few
V: TRBV7-7
D: TRBD2
J: TRBJ2-5
DNA: TGTGCTAGCAGCTTAATTAGCGGAACGGGGGGAGAGACCCAGTACTTC
CDR3: CASSLISGTGGETQYF

size: .
V: TRBV27
D: .
J: TRBJ2-1
DNA: TGTGCCGCCGGGGAGGCTCCTACCGGGGAGCAGTTCTTC
CDR3: CAAGEAPTGEQFF

size: .
V: TRBV7-9
D: TRBD1
J: TRBJ2-5
DNA: TGTGCCAGCAGCCCGACAGGGAGCTTTCCCAAAGAGACCCAGTACTTC
CDR3: CASSPTGSFPKETQYF

size: .
V: TRBV20-1
D: TRBD1
J: TRBJ2-7
DNA: TGCAGTGCCCCGGGGACAGGGGGCTACGAGCAGTACTTC
CDR3: CSAPGTGGYEQYF

size: .
V: TRBV7-9
D: TRBD1
J: TRBJ2-7
DNA: TGTGCCAGCAGCCCACCACCCGGGACAGGGTCCCCGTACGAGCAGTACTTC
CDR3: CASSPPPGTGSPYEQYF

size: .
V: TRBV11-2
D: TRBD2
J: TRBJ2-1
DNA: TGTGTCAGCAGCTTAGGTCCCCCCGGGAGGCCTTACAATGAGCAGTTCTTC
CDR3: CVSSLGPPGRPYNEQFF

size: .
V: TRBV12-3/TRBV12-4
D: TRBD1
J: TRBJ2-1
DNA: TGTGCCAGCAGTTTGTCGGGACAGGGCGATATCAATGAGCAGTTCTTC
CDR3: CASSLSGQGDINEQFF

size: .
V: TRBV12-3/TRBV12-4
D: .
J: TRBJ2-7
DNA: TGTGCCAGCACCTTGGACGGTCACGAGCAGTACTTC
CDR3: CASTLDGHEQYF

size: few
V: TRBV7-3
D: TRBD2
J: TRBJ2-2
DNA: TGTGCCAGCAGCTCCCGGGGGGGCGGGAGCACCGGGGAGCTGTTTTTT
CDR3: CASSSRGGGSTGELFF

size: few
V: TRBV14
D: .
J: TRBJ2-1
DNA: TGTGCCAGCAGCCAAGAATTTGCAGGGCCCTACAATGAGCAGTTCTTC
CDR3: CASSQEFAGPYNEQFF

size: .
V: TRBV6-5
D: TRBD2
J: TRBJ2-1
DNA: TGTGCCAGCAGTTACTCGGGACTAGCGGTAGACAATGAGCAGTTCTTC
CDR3: CASSYSGLAVDNEQFF